These T cell receptor beta chains were read from a single sample in a study of cytomegalovirus exposure and HLA in healthy donors. Only in-frame clones appear in the TCRdb table, and some are missing; sequencing was by immunoSEQ multiplex PCR. The table includes about 220,000 clones, 65% to 75% detected once. The sample consisted of PBMCs. The receptors stem from a woman in her twenties or thirties in good health and CMV-seronegative. CDR3s include the opening cysteine and the closing phenylalanine or tryptophan. A D gene is named only where the DNA matches it firmly. Where a row states a size, it is once, few, many or the class of an expanded clone; other rows omit it.

>NA|NA|TRBJ2-7|TRBV6-5
CASSYAGQEYEQYF
TGTGCCAGCAGTTACGCAGGACAAGAATACGAGCAGTACTTC
>few|TRBD2|TRBJ2-1|TRBV10-1
CASSELAGGYNEQFF
TGCGCCAGCAGTGAGTTAGCGGGGGGCTACAATGAGCAGTTCTTC
>NA|NA|TRBJ1-1|TRBV7-9
CASSSTDSEAFF
TGTGCCAGCAGCTCGACCGACTCTGAAGCTTTCTTT
>NA|TRBD2|TRBJ2-3|TRBV18
CASSPTGSGRAGGDTQYF
TGTGCCAGCTCCCCTACCGGGAGCGGGAGGGCCGGTGGAGATACGCAGTATTTT
>NA|TRBD2|TRBJ2-7|TRBV30
CAWSAGLAGHYEQYF
TGTGCCTGGAGTGCAGGACTAGCGGGGCACTACGAGCAGTACTTC
>NA|NA|TRBJ1-4|TRBV9
CASSQLTGGNEKLFF
TGTGCCAGCAGCCAACTGACGGGGGGTAATGAAAAACTGTTTTTT
>NA|NA|TRBJ2-1|TRBV28
CASSSPGPGPYNEQFF
TGTGCCAGCAGTTCCCCCGGTCCAGGCCCCTACAATGAGCAGTTCTTC
>NA|NA|TRBJ2-7|TRBV7-8
CATRAGATYPPEQYF
TGTGCCACCCGGGCGGGGGCCACATATCCCCCCGAGCAGTACTTC
>NA|TRBD1|TRBJ1-1|TRBV29-1
CSVEDFGTENTEAFF
TGCAGCGTTGAAGATTTCGGGACAGAAAACACTGAAGCTTTCTTT
>NA|TRBD1|TRBJ2-2|TRBV7-9
CASSLGTGEAKANSGELFF
TGTGCCAGCAGCTTAGGGACAGGGGAGGCGAAAGCGAACAGCGGGGAGCTGTTTTTT